This T cell receptor beta chain stems from a study of blood T cell repertoires in COVID-19. On the study more broadly: COVID-19 samples from acute and convalescent phases originated in the United States, Italy and Spain.

During active infection, Seattle patients enrolled and were then monitored through disease. As originally analysed: Reference gene primer amplification in the assay estimated nucleated cell counts. TCRdb's table, derived via immunoSEQ multiplex PCR, lists solely in-frame clones and lacks some. V, J and clone size reflect that table, while D and trimming were determined from the DNA. The sample lists about 370,000 clones, more than 70% seen once, with about 10% in the top ten. With 5 bases clipped from V and 6 bases from J, the junction kept 4 bases outside the gene matches. Germline assignment: CDR1 GTSNPN and CDR2 SVGIG (reference sequence). This CDR3 spans 12 amino acids.

Material for sequencing was peripheral blood. This chain connects TRBV30 to TRBJ2-1; 7 bases match TRBD1. The TCR comes from a woman younger than 45 with COVID-19, enrolled during active disease. CDR3 amino acids: CAWAPGGNEQFF. The DNA for the CDR3 is TGTGCCTGGGCCCCAGGGGGCAATGAGCAGTTCTTC.